The 5 T cell receptor beta chains below come from one sample, sequenced in a study of blood T cell repertoires in COVID-19. Some clones are missing from TCRdb's copy, which holds only in-frame ones; the method was immunoSEQ multiplex PCR. Of roughly 290,000 clones listed, 75% to 90% were seen once; the top ten hold about 1.7%. What was sequenced was PBMCs or T cells enriched from blood (not recorded which). The receptor source for this set is a woman aged 40 to 50 who had recovered from COVID-19.

V gene TRBV30 combines with J gene TRBJ2-7, with 9 bases identical to TRBD1. Germline loops: CDR1 GTSNPN, CDR2 SVGIG (reference sequence). V dropped 4 bases and J dropped 0; count of bases not matched to a gene: 7. The CDR3 is 15 amino acids. CDR3 bases: TGTGCCTGGAACGGACAGGGGACCTACTCCTACGAGCAGTACTTC. It codes for CAWNGQGTYSYEQYF.

The chain carries TRBV6-5 and TRBJ1-5, with D tentatively TRBD1 (5 bases). This CDR3 has 15 residues. Germline V gives CDR1 MNHEY, CDR2 SVGAGI. Trimming shortened V by 9 bases and J by 6 bases, and 21 bases separated the two germline ends. CDR3 nucleotide sequence: TGTGCCAGTGTAAGGGGACCGTCGGGAGGTCAGCCCCAGCATTTT. Its protein product is CASVRGPSGGQPQHF.

The chain joins TRBV15 to TRBJ1-2; 7 bases line up with TRBD1. The germline V gene encodes CDR1 LNHNV and CDR2 YYDKDF (reference sequence). CDR3 length: 15 residues. The V segment lost 0 bases and the J segment 5 bases; nucleotides outside the gene matches: 6. The DNA of the CDR3 is TGTGCCACCAGCAGAGACGAGGGGGCAAGATATGGCTACACCTTC. It specifies CATSRDEGARYGYTF.

V gene TRBV9 combines with J gene TRBJ2-3; tentative D call: TRBD2 (6 bases). CDR1 and CDR2 (germline): SGDLS, YYNGEE. Trimming cost V 6 bases and J 0 bases, with 14 bases left between them. The CDR3 length is 15 residues. The CDR3: CASTLGGGSTDTQYF. The CDR3 nucleotides read TGTGCCAGCACCCTCGGTGGAGGGAGCACAGATACGCAGTATTTT.

The chain has TRBV5-6 and TRBJ1-1; 9 bases agree with TRBD1. CDR3 length equals 15 residues. Germline lookup yields CDR1 SGHDT and CDR2 YYEEEE. The V gene end was trimmed by 3 bases and the J gene end by 8 bases; junction bases not matched to a gene: 11. The CDR3 bases are TGTGCCAGCAGCTCGATCGGGGACAGGGTACCCGAAGCTTTCTTT. Protein product: CASSSIGDRVPEAFF.